This passage covers 4 T cell receptor beta chains from one sample sequenced in a study of PD-1 blockade in classical Hodgkin lymphoma. The assay was immunoSEQ multiplex PCR, and TCRdb's table has in-frame clones only and misses some. Altogether over 75,000 clones are present, over 75% being singletons, with the ten largest covering roughly 3%. Noted time point: cycle 4 day 1 (C4D1), after 6 weeks of nivolumab. Exposure to brentuximab vedotin varied, and each patient had relapsed following autologous stem cell transplantation. Sequences were derived from peripheral blood mononuclear cells (PBMCs), sampled before the fourth cycle of nivolumab. The receptors were gathered from a human donor with classical Hodgkin lymphoma.

This clone was seen just once. The chain uses TRBV25-1 and TRBJ2-1, with TRBD2 as a possible D gene (5 bases). V dropped 3 bases and J dropped 7 bases, with 13 bases sitting between them. The CDR3 consists of 14 residues. Germline-derived CDR1 and CDR2 are MGHDK and SYGVNS. Written as DNA, the CDR3 is TGTGCCAGCAGTGAGAGCGGCTACGGGAATGAGCAGTTCTTC. This encodes CASSESGYGNEQFF.

The chain couples TRBV11-3 to TRBJ2-3, with D tentatively TRBD1 (5 bases). Trimming cost V 3 bases and J 5 bases, with 6 bases left between them. CDR1 is SGHNT and CDR2 is YENEEA in the germline V gene. CDR3 length equals 12 residues. This CDR3 is CASSFDRDTQYF. As DNA, the CDR3 is TGTGCCAGCAGCTTTGACAGAGATACGCAGTATTTT.

J is TRBJ2-7 and V is TRBV19, with TRBD1 matching over 11 bases. The germline gives CDR1 LNHDA, CDR2 SQIVND (reference sequence). The CDR3 has 14 residues. The ends lost 8 bases at V and 4 bases at J; junction bases unmatched: 7. The CDR3 DNA follows: TGTGCCAGTGGAAGGACAGGGGGCGGGTACGAGCAGTACTTC. Its translation is CASGRTGGGYEQYF.

The CDR3 is CASSVLGGSTDTQYF. CDR3 coding DNA: TGTGCCAGCAGCGTTCTCGGGGGTAGCACAGATACGCAGTATTTT. The gene calls are TRBV7-9 and TRBJ2-3, with D tentatively TRBD2 (6 bases). The V end lost 5 bases, the J end lost 0 bases, and 12 bases lay between the germline ends. CDR1 and CDR2 from the germline V gene are SEHNR and FQNEAQ (reference sequence). The length of the CDR3 is 15 residues.